These 24 T cell receptor beta chains were all obtained from the same sample, sequenced in a study of cytomegalovirus exposure and HLA in healthy donors. Vbeta (60) and Jbeta (13) primers were used in the PCR. Profiled with immunoSEQ multiplex PCR; TCRdb holds only in-frame clones, not every one. This sample has 100,000 to 150,000 clones; less than 85% occur once, and the top ten carry roughly 20%. Sequencing was carried out using PBMCs. These receptor sequences come from a man aged 18 to 29 in good health and CMV-seropositive.

The genes are TRBV5-4 and TRBJ2-7, with TRBD1 as a possible D gene (6 bases). Per the germline V gene, CDR1 is SGHNT and CDR2 is YYREEE (reference sequence). Trimming took off 4 bases at V and 2 bases at J, with 16 bases between the two ends. The CDR3 covers 15 residues. The CDR3 region has the DNA TGTGCCAGCAGCCCCGGACAGTCGAGCACCTACGAGCAGTACTTC. This gives the protein CASSPGQSSTYEQYF.

This clone was observed a few times. As DNA, the CDR3 is TGCAGCGTTGAGGTAGGGGGTCTCACAGATACGCAGTATTTT. Residues: CSVEVGGLTDTQYF. The rearrangement joins TRBV29-1 to TRBJ2-3, with D tentatively TRBD1 (6 bases). Trimming removed 3 bases from V and 2 bases from J, with 12 bases in between. The germline gives CDR1 SQVTM, CDR2 ANQGSEA. The CDR3 is made up of 14 amino acids.

The rearrangement links TRBV5-6 to TRBJ2-5; 10 bases fit TRBD2. The length of the CDR3 is 16 residues. V dropped 0 bases and J dropped 4; count of bases not matched to a gene: 6. Germline CDR1 is SGHDT and CDR2 is YYEEEE. The CDR3 sequence: CASSLAGTSDSETQYF. The CDR3 DNA follows: TGTGCCAGCAGCTTGGCCGGGACTAGCGACTCAGAGACCCAGTACTTC.

The chain couples TRBV2 to TRBJ1-2; D may be TRBD1 (5 bases). The CDR3 sequence is 13 residues long. Germline V lookup: CDR1 SNHLY, CDR2 FYNNEI. V was cut by 4 bases and J by 6 bases, with 12 bases left in between. CDR3 sequence (DNA): TGTGCCAGCAGTGGGAGGGGAGGGGATGGCTACACCTTC. This sequence encodes CASSGRGGDGYTF.

This clone was picked up one time. CDR3 in DNA: TGTGCCAGCTCACCCCCGGGCCAAGAGACCCAGTACTTC. The encoded protein is CASSPPGQETQYF. The rearrangement uses TRBV18 and TRBJ2-5; D is ambiguous. The CDR3 sequence is 13 residues long. Trimming cost V 3 bases and J 1 base, with 6 bases left between them. Per germline, CDR1 KGHSH and CDR2 LQKENI.

The chain links TRBV9 to TRBJ1-4, with TRBD1 matching over 7 bases. After removal of 4 bases from V and 8 bases from J, the junction contained 8 bases not matched to a gene. The germline V gene has CDR1 SGDLS and CDR2 YYNGEE. This CDR3 comprises 14 residues. DNA for the CDR3: TGTGCCAGCAGCCCCCGACAGGGCGGCGAAAAACTGTTTTTT. Its translation is CASSPRQGGEKLFF.

The chain recombines TRBV5-6 with TRBJ1-6, with TRBD1 identical over 9 bases. Unmatched junction bases numbered 5, after V lost 4 bases and J lost 0 bases. Germline CDR1 SGHDT, CDR2 YYEEEE. The CDR3 sequence is 17 residues long. CDR3 sequence: CASSPSTGGSYNSPLHF. The CDR3 coding sequence is TGTGCCAGCAGCCCGTCGACAGGGGGCTCCTATAATTCACCCCTCCACTTT. The variable domain in full, completed from reference TRBV5-6 and TRBJ1-6, reads DAGVTQSPTHLIKTRGQQVTLRCSPKSGHDTVSWYQQALGQGPQFIFQYYEEEERQRGNFPDRFSGHQFPNYSSELNVNALLLGDSALYLCASSPSTGGSYNSPLHFGNGTRLTVT.

V is TRBV6-5 and J is TRBJ1-1; perhaps TRBD1 as D (5 bases). The CDR3 runs 15 residues. Trimming removed 5 bases at V and 0 bases at J, with 13 bases between. CDR1 and CDR2 from the germline V gene are MNHEY and SVGAGI. The CDR3 loop is CASSPSGGVNTEAFF. DNA of the CDR3: TGTGCCAGCAGTCCATCGGGGGGGGTGAACACTGAAGCTTTCTTT.

This clone has only one observation. This chain links TRBV13 with TRBJ2-1, with D perhaps matching TRBD2 (5 bases). Trimming shortened V by 3 bases and J by 0 bases, and 6 bases separated the two germline ends. The germline gives CDR1 PRHDT, CDR2 FYEKMQ (reference sequence). The CDR3 covers 14 residues. CDR3 loop: CASSLGSSYNEQFF. In nucleotides, the CDR3 is TGTGCCAGCAGCTTGGGGAGCTCCTACAATGAGCAGTTCTTC.

The V call is TRBV7-6, the J call TRBJ2-1; a weak D match, TRBD1 (5 bases). CDR1 and CDR2 from the germline V gene are SGHVS and FNYEAQ. The CDR3 runs 16 residues. V was shortened by 5 bases and J by 6 bases, with 20 bases between the two germline ends. The CDR3 here is CASSHTTDSGPNEQFF. As DNA, the CDR3 is TGTGCCAGCAGCCATACGACAGATTCTGGGCCCAATGAGCAGTTCTTC. The full variable domain, in which reference TRBV7-6 and TRBJ2-1 provide the parts outside the CDR3, is GAGVSQSPRYKVTKRGQDVALRCDPISGHVSLYWYRQALGQGPEFLTYFNYEAQQDKSGLPNDRFSAERPEGSISTLTIQRTEQRDSAMYRCASSHTTDSGPNEQFFGPGTRLTVL.

The gene calls are TRBV5-6 and TRBJ2-1, with 10 positions matching TRBD2. Trimming cost V 4 bases and J 0 bases; bases outside gene matches: 10. CDR1 and CDR2 (germline): SGHDT, YYEEEE. This CDR3 is 18 amino acids long. The CDR3 DNA sequence: TGTGCCAGCAGCAAGACCCTAGCGGGGGCCCTCTCCTACAATGAGCAGTTCTTC. Amino acid sequence: CASSKTLAGALSYNEQFF. Full variable domain (remainder filled in from reference TRBV5-6 and TRBJ2-1): DAGVTQSPTHLIKTRGQQVTLRCSPKSGHDTVSWYQQALGQGPQFIFQYYEEEERQRGNFPDRFSGHQFPNYSSELNVNALLLGDSALYLCASSKTLAGALSYNEQFFGPGTRLTVL.

The rearrangement links TRBV19 to TRBJ1-1; a possible D gene is TRBD1 (6 bases). Germline CDR1 is LNHDA and CDR2 is SQIVND (reference sequence). The CDR3 totals 10 residues. V gave up 8 bases and J gave up 10 bases, with 11 bases separating them. CDR3 sequence: CASEQGTAFF. CDR3 nucleotides: TGTGCCAGTGAACAGGGTACAGCTTTCTTT.

This chain uses TRBV14 with TRBJ1-5; 10 bases line up with TRBD1. The J segment lost 5 bases and the V segment lost 1 base, leaving 11 bases of the junction unmatched. The CDR3 contains 18 residues. CDR1 SGHDN and CDR2 FVKESK come from the germline V gene. CDR3: CASSQVTLGQGGDQPQHF. In nucleotides, the CDR3 is TGTGCCAGCAGCCAAGTGACCTTAGGACAGGGGGGCGATCAGCCCCAGCATTTT.

The rearrangement uses TRBV11-2 and TRBJ1-2; no clear D. This CDR3 contains 13 residues. CDR1 is SGHAT and CDR2 is FQNNGV in the germline V gene. Trimming took 4 bases from V and 4 from J, leaving 10 bases between them. The CDR3 spells CASSSPPVYGYTF. The CDR3 nucleotides are TGTGCCAGCAGCTCCCCCCCAGTCTATGGCTACACCTTC.

This rearrangement joins TRBV23-1 to TRBJ1-2, with a tentative D call TRBD1 (5 bases). TRBV23-1 is labeled an ORF, and its function is uncertain. The ends were cut back, 0 bases at V and 4 bases at J, with 12 bases in the middle. The CDR3 is 15 residues long. The CDR3 sequence is CASSQSQVRGYGYTF. Written as DNA, the CDR3 is TGCGCCAGCAGTCAATCACAGGTAAGGGGCTATGGCTACACCTTC.

This chain joins TRBV28 and TRBJ2-2; 11 nucleotides align to TRBD2. The CDR3 runs to 16 residues. Germline CDR1 and CDR2: MDHEN and SYDVKM. The V gene end was trimmed by 7 bases and the J gene end by 0 bases; junction bases not matched to a gene: 4. Written as DNA, the CDR3 is TGTGCCAGCACCTTAGCGGGGGGGCCGAACACCGGGGAGCTGTTTTTT. Its translation is CASTLAGGPNTGELFF.

CDR3 nucleotides: TGTGCCAGCAGGGGGCCAGATTACAATGAGCAGTTCTTC. Residues: CASRGPDYNEQFF. The rearrangement joins TRBV14 to TRBJ2-1; D perhaps matches TRBD1 (5 bases). Per the germline V gene, CDR1 is SGHDN and CDR2 is FVKESK. The V gene lost 6 bases and the J gene lost 4 bases, with 10 bases spanning the gap. This CDR3 comprises 13 residues.

The rearrangement links TRBV5-6 to TRBJ1-3, with no clear D. The J call may be faulty, since TRBJ2-2 better matches the DNA end. The CDR3 is made up of 15 amino acids. Looked up from germline, CDR1 is SGHDT and CDR2 is YYEEEE. CDR3 DNA: TGTGCCAGCAGCTTGGAGGTAGCGAACACCGGGGAGCTGTTTTTT. It codes for CASSLEVANTGELFF.

The genes are TRBV6-5 and TRBJ2-3; D might be TRBD2 (6 bases). CDR3 size: 13 residues. Germline V gene sequence: CDR1 MNHEY, CDR2 SVGAGI. V was trimmed by 10 bases and J by 2 bases, leaving 13 bases between them. CDR3 loop: CATAPGVTDTQYF. In nucleotides, the CDR3 is TGTGCCACCGCCCCGGGGGTCACAGATACGCAGTATTTT.

The chain carries TRBV20-1 and TRBJ2-3, with D unclear. The V and J ends lost 2 bases and 2 bases respectively, with 2 bases between them. This CDR3 is built from 11 residues. Per germline, CDR1 DFQATT and CDR2 SNEGSKA (reference sequence). The CDR3, as DNA: TGCAGTGCTAGATACACAGATACGCAGTATTTT. This sequence encodes CSARYTDTQYF.

The rearrangement links TRBV30 to TRBJ1-1; 8 bases are shared with TRBD1. This CDR3 region has 13 residues. Trimming removed 6 bases from V and 2 bases from J; junction bases left unmatched: 5. Germline assignment: CDR1 GTSNPN and CDR2 SVGIG (reference sequence). DNA of the CDR3: TGTGCCTGCCGGACAGGGCTCAACACTGAAGCTTTCTTT. Translated, it gives CACRTGLNTEAFF.

This clone has only a few counts. The chain carries TRBV6-1 and TRBJ2-3, with a weak D call TRBD1 (6 bases). This CDR3 region has 17 residues. CDR1 is MNHNS, CDR2 SASEGT, per germline. V gave up 3 bases and J gave up 2 bases, with 18 bases separating them. The CDR3: CASSDVPGQSSTDTQYF. Written as DNA, the CDR3 is TGTGCCAGCAGTGACGTACCGGGACAAAGTTCCACAGATACGCAGTATTTT.

This clone showed up just once. The V call is TRBV7-9, the J call TRBJ2-1, with 10 bases matching TRBD2. With 6 bases clipped from V and 7 bases from J, the junction kept 9 bases outside the gene matches. The germline CDR1 and CDR2 sequences are SEHNR and FQNEAQ (reference sequence). This CDR3 has 15 amino acids. CDR3 residues: CASRHTSGESNEQFF. DNA for the CDR3: TGTGCCAGCAGACATACTAGCGGGGAGTCGAATGAGCAGTTCTTC.

The genes are TRBV28 and TRBJ1-3, with D unclear. This CDR3 region has 10 residues. CDR1 is MDHEN, CDR2 SYDVKM, per germline. V lost 7 bases and J lost 4, with 2 bases in between. In DNA form, the CDR3 reads TGTGCCAGCACAGGAAACACCATATATTTT. Encoded protein: CASTGNTIYF.